This T cell receptor (beta chain) emerged from a study of CD8+ T cells in alopecia areata. General study results and limits: There were also resident alphabeta T cells of normal skin sequenced in scalp samples.

Comments on this clone: Its antigen remains unidentified.

Extraction and reverse transcription of RNA yielded cDNA as the sequencing template. Produced via immunoSEQ multiplex PCR; TCRdb's table is partial and in-frame only. The table shows roughly 150,000 clones, with about 60% occurring only once. Material: CD4+ T cells sorted from blood. This TCR was recovered from a human donor in good health.

The CDR3 sequence: CAWSRGRARGTQYF. The CDR3 bases are TGTGCCTGGAGCCGGGGAAGAGCTCGGGGGACCCAGTACTTC. The chain recombines TRBV30 with TRBJ2-5; D may be TRBD2 (5 bases). The V end lost 3 bases, the J end lost 7 bases, and 18 bases lay between the germline ends. This CDR3 spans 14 amino acids. Germline V gene lookup returns CDR1 GTSNPN and CDR2 SVGIG (reference sequence).